What follows are 20 T cell receptor beta chains derived from one specimen sequenced in a study of T cells in Graves' hyperthyroidism and ophthalmopathy. The CDR3 regions of TCR beta were amplified from RNA transcripts. Carried out on the TCR CDR3, a first-round RT-PCR used the HTBI primer set. TCRdb used MiXCR to reprocess the multiplex PCR reads, holding one entry per CDR3 protein. The sample yields about 570,000 distinct CDR3 sequences, about 43% seen once. Sequencing input: peripheral blood or thyroid tissue (not recorded which). These receptors originate from an adult woman with Graves' disease, either hyperthyroidism or ophthalmopathy (not recorded which).

On this clonotype: A much larger clone lies one base from this, so it may be a read error. The chain recombines TRBV12-3 or TRBV12-4 with TRBJ2-7; 8 nucleotides agree with TRBD2. The CDR3 is made up of 15 amino acids. CDR3 in DNA: TGTGCCGGCAGTTTCAGGCGGGAGGCCAACTACGAGCAGTACTTC. Protein: CAGSFRREANYEQYF.

This chain joins TRBV7-2 and TRBJ1-5; 7 nucleotides match TRBD1. Germline lookup yields CDR1 SGHTA and CDR2 FQGNSA. CDR3 length: 11 residues. V was clipped by 1 base and J by 15 bases; unmatched bases: 3. The CDR3 here is CASSLGGGWHF. The CDR3 coding sequence is TGTGCCAGCAGCTTAGGAGGGGGCTGGCATTTT.

The chain recombines TRBV7-8 with TRBJ1-3; TRBD1 matches at 7 bases. V lost 5 bases to trimming and J lost 2 bases; unmatched junction nucleotides: 3. Germline V gene data show CDR1 as SGHVS and CDR2 as FQNEAQ. The CDR3 runs to 14 residues. Here the CDR3 DNA reads TGTGCCAGCAGCCACAGGGGAGCTGGAAACACCATATATTTT. Protein: CASSHRGAGNTIYF.

This clonotype was detected ten times or more. The chain recombines TRBV6-6 with TRBJ1-5, with a weak D call TRBD1 (5 bases). The CDR3 contains 15 residues. Germline CDR1 is MNHNY and CDR2 is SVGAGI (reference sequence). V gave up 0 bases and J gave up 0 bases, with 6 bases separating them. CDR3 in amino acids: CASSYSGVSNQPQHF. In DNA form, the CDR3 reads TGTGCCAGCAGTTACTCGGGGGTTAGCAATCAGCCCCAGCATTTT.

This rearrangement joins TRBV7-8 to TRBJ2-5; D might be TRBD2 (6 bases). The CDR3 is 17 amino acids. Trimming removed 3 bases at V and 5 bases at J, with 22 bases between. Germline V gene lookup returns CDR1 SGHVS and CDR2 FQNEAQ. This CDR3 reads CASSLVLAERKSETQYF. Here the CDR3 DNA reads TGTGCCAGCAGCTTGGTATTAGCGGAGAGGAAATCCGAGACCCAGTACTTC.

This clonotype was counted a few times. The rearrangement uses TRBV24-1 and TRBJ2-5, with a tentative D call TRBD1 (6 bases). The CDR3 length is 15 residues. CDR1 KGHDR and CDR2 SFDVKD come from the germline V gene. V was clipped by 4 bases and J by 2 bases, with 13 bases between them. The CDR3 sequence is CATSDLGGVQETQYF. The CDR3 DNA is TGTGCCACCAGTGACCTTGGGGGCGTACAAGAGACCCAGTACTTC.

This clonotype was recorded at least ten times. This chain connects TRBV6-5 to TRBJ1-1; 11 bases match TRBD1. The V and J ends lost 3 bases and 5 bases, in that order; junction bases with no gene match: 5. The germline V gene encodes CDR1 MNHEY and CDR2 SVGAGI. This CDR3 has 15 amino acids. Here the CDR3 reads CASSYGDRGRTEAFF. The CDR3 DNA reads as TGTGCCAGCAGTTATGGGGACAGGGGGAGGACTGAAGCTTTCTTT.

This clonotype was counted ten times or more. The chain couples TRBV10-3 to TRBJ1-2; no firm D call. The CDR3 length is 14 residues. Germline CDR1 is ENHRY and CDR2 is SYGVKD. The V end lost 6 bases, the J end lost 2 bases, and 13 bases lay between the germline ends. The CDR3 DNA follows: TGTGCCATCAGCGGCGGCCAGCCAAACTATGGCTACACCTTC. Protein sequence: CAISGGQPNYGYTF.

The chain recombines TRBV10-3 with TRBJ1-3; tentatively, D is TRBD1 (5 bases). The V gene lost 11 bases and the J gene lost 0 bases, with 17 bases spanning the gap. The CDR3 totals 15 residues. The germline V gene has CDR1 ENHRY and CDR2 SYGVKD. The CDR3 sequence: CADQGRGRSGNTIYF. The CDR3 DNA reads TGTGCCGACCAAGGCCGGGGACGCTCTGGAAACACCATATATTTT.

Details on this clonotype: Sequence at one end of the junction differs from germline and may be a read error. The CDR3 nucleotides are TGTGCCAGCAGCACCAGGGGACAGGGGGTTTCACCCCTCCGCTTT. Amino acid sequence: CASSTRGQGVSPLRF. The V call is TRBV14, the J call TRBJ1-6; 11 bases align to TRBD1. The CDR3 consists of 15 residues. The germline gives CDR1 SGHDN, CDR2 FVKESK.

Remarks on this clonotype: Mismatch with germline at one junction end may stem from a read error. The J gene is TRBJ1-1, the V gene TRBV10-3; TRBD1 agrees at 8 bases. The germline gives CDR1 ENHRY, CDR2 SYGVKD. The CDR3 totals 15 residues. This chain's CDR3 is CASSYRNRGDTEAFF. CDR3 bases: TGTGCCAGCAGTTACCGGAACAGGGGGGACACTGAAGCTTTCTTT.

V usage is TRBV30 and J usage is TRBJ2-5, with 10 bases fitting TRBD2. Losses at the gene ends were 3 bases for V and 5 bases for J; bases not matched to a gene: 9. The CDR3 has 15 residues. CDR1 and CDR2 (germline): GTSNPN, SVGIG (reference sequence). Here the CDR3 DNA reads TGTGCCTGGAGCGGTTCAGCGGGAGGGTCGGAGACCCAGTACTTC. Translation: CAWSGSAGGSETQYF. The complete variable domain, with remaining parts taken from reference TRBV30 and TRBJ2-5, reads SQTIHQWPATLVQPVGSPLSLECTVEGTSNPNLYWYRQAAGRGLQLLFYSVGIGQISSEVPQNLSASRPQDRQFILSSKKLLLSDSGFYLCAWSGSAGGSETQYFGPGTRLLVL.

This clonotype was observed at least ten times. V gene TRBV12-3 or TRBV12-4 combines with J gene TRBJ1-1, with TRBD1 as a possible D gene (5 bases). With 9 bases removed from V and 1 base from J, the gap between germline ends came to 12 bases. The CDR3 has 13 residues. The CDR3 DNA follows: TGTGCCAGTTCCAGGGCCTCGAACACTGAAGCTTTCTTT. Protein: CASSRASNTEAFF.

This clonotype came up many times. The rearrangement uses TRBV24-1 and TRBJ1-1; D ambiguous. The CDR3 is 13 amino acids. CDR1 and CDR2 from the germline V gene are KGHDR and SFDVKD. The ends were cut back, 3 bases at V and 0 bases at J, with 4 bases in the middle. Written as DNA, the CDR3 is TGTGCCACCAGTGATCCGGTGAACACTGAAGCTTTCTTT. This translates into CATSDPVNTEAFF.

The chain couples TRBV10-3 to TRBJ2-3; D not resolved. The CDR3 runs 8 residues. V was pared by 6 bases and J by 11 bases, with 3 bases between. The V gene's germline CDR1 is ENHRY and CDR2 SYGVKD. The CDR3 sequence is CAIREQYF. Written as DNA, the CDR3 is TGTGCCATCAGGGAGCAGTATTTT.

The V call is TRBV20-1, the J call TRBJ2-7; D unclear. Germline V lookup: CDR1 DFQATT, CDR2 SNEGSKA (reference sequence). The CDR3 runs to 13 residues. Trimming removed 2 bases from V and 1 base from J, with 9 bases in between. Here the CDR3 reads CSARKESSYEQYF. CDR3 DNA: TGCAGTGCTAGAAAGGAGTCGTCCTACGAGCAGTACTTC.

This chain connects TRBV2 to TRBJ1-4; D call uncertain. This CDR3 has 13 amino acids. Per germline, CDR1 SNHLY and CDR2 FYNNEI. Trimming pared 6 bases from V and 8 bases from J, leaving 13 bases between. The CDR3, as DNA: TGTGCCAGCAGCGACTTGCATGCCGAAAAACTGTTTTTT. Translation gives CASSDLHAEKLFF.

This clonotype was counted a few times. This chain uses TRBV12-3 or TRBV12-4 with TRBJ1-2; D perhaps matches TRBD1 (5 bases). The germline V and J ends were trimmed by 1 base and 4 bases, with 10 bases remaining between them. This CDR3 has 14 residues. CDR3 protein: CASSLGRVGYGYTF. As DNA, the CDR3 is TGTGCCAGCAGTTTAGGCAGGGTCGGCTATGGCTACACCTTC.

The table lists this clonotype with many counts. The chain links TRBV7-9 to TRBJ1-5; 9 bases map to TRBD1. The V gene end was trimmed by 5 bases and the J gene end by 6 bases; junction bases not matched to a gene: 5. The CDR3 totals 14 residues. The germline V gene has CDR1 SEHNR and CDR2 FQNEAQ (reference sequence). CDR3 sequence reads: CASSPQGARQPQHF. Written as DNA, the CDR3 is TGTGCCAGCAGCCCACAGGGGGCGCGTCAGCCCCAGCATTTT.

This clonotype came up many times. V usage is TRBV9 and J usage is TRBJ2-7; 8 bases map to TRBD1. The CDR3 has 14 amino acids. Trimming removed 7 bases from V and 2 bases from J; junction bases left unmatched: 8. Germline V lookup: CDR1 SGDLS, CDR2 YYNGEE. CDR3 in amino acids: CASALTGDAYEQYF. The CDR3 DNA reads as TGTGCCAGCGCCCTGACAGGGGACGCCTACGAGCAGTACTTC.